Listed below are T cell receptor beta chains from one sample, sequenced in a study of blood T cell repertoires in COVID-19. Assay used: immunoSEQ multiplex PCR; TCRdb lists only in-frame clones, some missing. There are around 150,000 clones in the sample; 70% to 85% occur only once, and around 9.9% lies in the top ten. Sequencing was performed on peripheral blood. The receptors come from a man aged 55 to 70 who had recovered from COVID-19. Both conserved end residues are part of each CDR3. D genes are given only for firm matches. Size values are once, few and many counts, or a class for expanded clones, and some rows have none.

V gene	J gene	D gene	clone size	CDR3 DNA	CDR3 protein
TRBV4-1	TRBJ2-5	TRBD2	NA	TGCGCCAGCAGCCACGGACTAGCGGGAGGGTCTATGAAGACCCAGTACTTC	CASSHGLAGGSMKTQYF
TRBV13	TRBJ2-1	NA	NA	TGTGCCAGCAGCCAGAACCCCCGTCTAGCTTATGAGCAGTTCTTC	CASSQNPRLAYEQFF
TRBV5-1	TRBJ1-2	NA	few	TGCGCCAGCAGCTTGGACGACAGCCCCGGTGGCTACACCTTC	CASSLDDSPGGYTF
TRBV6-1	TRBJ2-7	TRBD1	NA	TGTGCCAGCAGGGAAGAGACAGGGGCGGCCTACGAGCAGTACTTC	CASREETGAAYEQYF
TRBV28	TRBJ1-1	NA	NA	TGTGCCAGCAGTTTCCACAGGGAGAACACTGAAGCTTTCTTT	CASSFHRENTEAFF
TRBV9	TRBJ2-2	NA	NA	TGTGCCAGCAGCGTAGACAGGCTCCAGACCGGGGAGCTGTTTTTT	CASSVDRLQTGELFF
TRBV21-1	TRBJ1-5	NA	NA	TGTGCCAGCAGGACGTCCGGGGGAGATCAGCCCCAGCATTTT	CASRTSGGDQPQHF
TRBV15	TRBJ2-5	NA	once	TGTGCCACCAGCGCGGGGTTTCAAGAGACCCAGTACTTC	CATSAGFQETQYF
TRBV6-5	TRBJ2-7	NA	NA	TGTGCCAGCAAAGTACTAGGGGGGGTTTACGAGCAGTACTTC	CASKVLGGVYEQYF
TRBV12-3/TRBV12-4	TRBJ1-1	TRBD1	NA	TGTGCCAGCAGTTTGACAGGGGTCACTGAAGCTTTCTTT	CASSLTGVTEAFF
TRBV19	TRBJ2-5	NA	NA	TGTGCCAGTAGTACTCGGGACACTTCGCGGGAGACCCAGTACTTC	CASSTRDTSRETQYF
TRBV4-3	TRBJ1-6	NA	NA	TGCGCCAGCAGCCAAGAGGCTTCGGGTAATTCACCCCTCCACTTT	CASSQEASGNSPLHF
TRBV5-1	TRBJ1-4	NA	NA	TGCGCCAGCAGCTCAGGGGTGGATGAAAAACTGTTTTTT	CASSSGVDEKLFF
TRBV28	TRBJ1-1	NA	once	TGTGCCAGCAGCGGGGGGCCAGGTAACACTGAAGCTTTCTTT	CASSGGPGNTEAFF
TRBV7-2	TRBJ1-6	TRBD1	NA	TGTGCCAGCAGCTTGGCTCCGGGACAGGGTAATTCACCCCTCCACTTT	CASSLAPGQGNSPLHF
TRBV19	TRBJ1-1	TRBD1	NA	TGTGCCAGTAGGCGGGACAGGGACACTGAAGCTTTCTTT	CASRRDRDTEAFF
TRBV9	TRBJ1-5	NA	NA	TGTGCCAGCAGCCCGGGGGAGGGGAGCAATCAGCCCCAGCATTTT	CASSPGEGSNQPQHF
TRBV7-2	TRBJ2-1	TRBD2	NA	TGTGCCAGCAGCTTAGGAGTGACTAGCAGTGAGCAGTTCTTC	CASSLGVTSSEQFF
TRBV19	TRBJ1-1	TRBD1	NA	TGTGCCAGCGGACAGGCGAACACTGAAGCTTTCTTT	CASGQANTEAFF
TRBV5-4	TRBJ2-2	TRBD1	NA	TGTGCCAGCAGCTCCGGCAGGGGGAGCACCGGGGAGCTGTTTTTT	CASSSGRGSTGELFF
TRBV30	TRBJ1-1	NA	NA	TGTGCCTGGAGTGTGCTGGGACACTGGAACACTGAAGCTTTCTTT	CAWSVLGHWNTEAFF
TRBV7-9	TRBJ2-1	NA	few	TGTGCCAGCAGCCTCCGGAATGAGCAGTTCTTC	CASSLRNEQFF
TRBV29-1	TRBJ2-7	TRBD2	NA	TGCAGCGTTGAATTGTCTAGCGGGAAAGCCTACGAGCAGTACTTC	CSVELSSGKAYEQYF
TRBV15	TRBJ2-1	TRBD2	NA	TGTGCCACCAGCTCAGGTTTTAGCGGGGCTTTATACAATGAGCAGTTCTTC	CATSSGFSGALYNEQFF
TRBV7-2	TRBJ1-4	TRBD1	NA	TGTGCCAGCAGCAGGACAGGGCGCGAAAAACTGTTTTTT	CASSRTGREKLFF
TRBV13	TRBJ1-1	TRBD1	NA	TGTGCCAGCAGCTTAACAGGGGGAACTGAAGCTTTCTTT	CASSLTGGTEAFF
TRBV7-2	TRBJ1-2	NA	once	TGTGCCAGCAGCTCAACGACGGGGAGGCATGGCTACACCTTC	CASSSTTGRHGYTF
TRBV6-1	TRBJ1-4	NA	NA	TGTGCCAGCAGTGACCCTTCCCACAGTAACAGTAATGAAAAACTGTTTTTT	CASSDPSHSNSNEKLFF
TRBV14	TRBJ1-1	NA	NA	TGTGCCAGCAGCCAATCAGTAATCACTGAAGCTTTCTTT	CASSQSVITEAFF
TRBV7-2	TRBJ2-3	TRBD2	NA	TGTGCCAGCAGCTCACTAGCGGGGGGGGGCACAGATACGCAGTATTTT	CASSSLAGGGTDTQYF
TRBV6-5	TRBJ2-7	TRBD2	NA	TGTGCCAGCAGTTACCCGACTAGCGGGAGTGGTGAGCAGTACTTC	CASSYPTSGSGEQYF
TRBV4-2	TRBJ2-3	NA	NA	TGTGCCAGCAGCCAAGGTCTACCCAACGTCGCCATCCCAGATACGCAGTATTTT	CASSQGLPNVAIPDTQYF
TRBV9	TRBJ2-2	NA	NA	TGTGCCAGCACCCGTAGTGGGCAAGCCGGGGAGCTGTTTTTT	CASTRSGQAGELFF
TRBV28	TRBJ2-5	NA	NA	TGTGCCAGCAGTTTGGAGGCAAACCAAGAGACCCAGTACTTC	CASSLEANQETQYF
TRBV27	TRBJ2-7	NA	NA	TGTGCCAGCAGTTTATTCCCCGGGACCTACGAGCAGTACTTC	CASSLFPGTYEQYF
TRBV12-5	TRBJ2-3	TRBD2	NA	TGTGCTAGTGGTTTGATACTAGCGGGAGGGCTAGATACGCAGTATTTT	CASGLILAGGLDTQYF
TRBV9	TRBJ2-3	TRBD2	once	TGTGCCAGCAGCCCTCCCGGACTAGCGGCGACAGATACGCAGTATTTT	CASSPPGLAATDTQYF
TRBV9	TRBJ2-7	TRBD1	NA	TGTGCCAGCAGCCCGAGGACAGGGGAGTACGAGCAGTACTTC	CASSPRTGEYEQYF
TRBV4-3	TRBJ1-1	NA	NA	TGCGCCAGCAGCCAAGATCTGGTGTGGGACACAGGGAACACTGAAGCTTTCTTT	CASSQDLVWDTGNTEAFF
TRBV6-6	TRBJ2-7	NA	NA	TGTGCCAGCAGACCCACCCACAGGCCTCAGGGGGAGCAGTACTTC	CASRPTHRPQGEQYF
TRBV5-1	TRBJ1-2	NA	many	TGCGCCAGCAGCTTGACAGGAGATTATGGCTACACCTTC	CASSLTGDYGYTF
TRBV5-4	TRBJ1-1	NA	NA	TGTGCCAGCAGCTTGTACCCGGACAGGAACACTGAAGCTTTCTTT	CASSLYPDRNTEAFF
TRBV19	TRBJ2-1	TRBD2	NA	TGTGCCACCTCTACTAGCGGGGCCCGCAATGAGCAGTTCTTC	CATSTSGARNEQFF
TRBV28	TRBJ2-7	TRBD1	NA	TGTGCCAGCAGTCTTACGACAGGGGACTACGAGCAGTACTTC	CASSLTTGDYEQYF
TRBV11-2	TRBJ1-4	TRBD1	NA	TGTGCCAGCAGCCCGACAGGGAGTGGGACTAATGAAAAACTGTTTTTT	CASSPTGSGTNEKLFF
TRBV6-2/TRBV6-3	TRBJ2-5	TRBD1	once	TGTGCCAGCAGTTCCCAAGGACAGGCAGGACAAGAGACCCAGTACTTC	CASSSQGQAGQETQYF
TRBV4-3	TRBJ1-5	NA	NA	TGCGCCAGCAGCCAAGATAGGAACAGGGTTGGTCAGCCCCAGCATTTT	CASSQDRNRVGQPQHF